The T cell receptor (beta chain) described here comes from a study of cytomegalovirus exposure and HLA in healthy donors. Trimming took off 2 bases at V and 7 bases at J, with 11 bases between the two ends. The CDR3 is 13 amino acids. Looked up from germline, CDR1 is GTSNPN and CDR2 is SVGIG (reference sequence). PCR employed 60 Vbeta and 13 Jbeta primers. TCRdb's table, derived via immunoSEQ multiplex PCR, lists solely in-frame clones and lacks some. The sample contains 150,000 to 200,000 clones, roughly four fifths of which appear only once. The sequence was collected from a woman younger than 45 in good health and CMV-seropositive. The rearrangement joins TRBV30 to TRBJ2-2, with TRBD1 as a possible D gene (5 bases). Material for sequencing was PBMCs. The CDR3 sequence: CAWSLPGIGELFF. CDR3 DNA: TGTGCCTGGAGTCTTCCAGGGATCGGGGAGCTGTTTTTT. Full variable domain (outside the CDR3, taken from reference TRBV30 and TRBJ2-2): SQTIHQWPATLVQPVGSPLSLECTVEGTSNPNLYWYRQAAGRGLQLLFYSVGIGQISSEVPQNLSASRPQDRQFILSSKKLLLSDSGFYLCAWSLPGIGELFFGEGSRLTVL.